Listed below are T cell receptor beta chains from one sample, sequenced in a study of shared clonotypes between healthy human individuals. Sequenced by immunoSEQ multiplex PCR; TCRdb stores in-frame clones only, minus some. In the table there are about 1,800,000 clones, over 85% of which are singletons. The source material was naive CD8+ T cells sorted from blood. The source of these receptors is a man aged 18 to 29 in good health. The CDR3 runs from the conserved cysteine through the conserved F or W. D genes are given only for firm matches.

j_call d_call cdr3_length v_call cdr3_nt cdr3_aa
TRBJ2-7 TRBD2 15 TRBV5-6 TGTGCCAGCAGCTCTTCGACTAGCCCCTCCTACGAGCAGTACTTC CASSSSTSPSYEQYF
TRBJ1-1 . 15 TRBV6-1 TGTGCCAGCAATGGCAGGGGCATTCTGAACACTGAAGCTTTCTTT CASNGRGILNTEAFF
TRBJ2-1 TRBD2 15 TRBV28 TGTGCCAGCAGTTTACAACTAGCGGTCTTCAATGAGCAGTTCTTC CASSLQLAVFNEQFF
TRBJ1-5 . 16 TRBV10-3 TGTGCCATCAGTGATGGGATGAGGGACACCAATCAGCCCCAGCATTTT CAISDGMRDTNQPQHF
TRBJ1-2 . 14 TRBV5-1 TGCGCCAGCAGCCCACTCTCACCCAGCTATGGCTACACCTTC CASSPLSPSYGYTF
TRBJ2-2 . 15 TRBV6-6 TGTGCCAGCAGCGCCCCGGGGCCGAACACCGGGGAGCTGTTTTTT CASSAPGPNTGELFF
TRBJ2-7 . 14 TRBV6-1 TGTGCCAGCGTCCCTGCAGGGATCGTGTACGAGCAGTACTTC CASVPAGIVYEQYF
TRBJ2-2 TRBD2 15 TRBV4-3 TGCGCCAGCAGGCAGCGGGATCCGGGGACCGGGGAGCTGTTTTTT CASRQRDPGTGELFF
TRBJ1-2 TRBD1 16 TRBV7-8 TGTGCCAGCAGCCCTACCCGGACAGGGATTTACTATGGCTACACCTTC CASSPTRTGIYYGYTF
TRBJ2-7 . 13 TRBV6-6 TGTGCCAGCGACGGGGTTCCGGGGTACGAGCAGTACTTC CASDGVPGYEQYF
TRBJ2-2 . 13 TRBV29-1 TGCAGCGGCCGCGTCGGAAACACCGGGGAGCTGTTTTTT CSGRVGNTGELFF
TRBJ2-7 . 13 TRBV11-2 TGTGCCAGCAGCTTATCATCCTCCTACGAGCAGTACTTC CASSLSSSYEQYF
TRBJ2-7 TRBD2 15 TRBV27 TGTGCCAGCAGTTCCCCAGCTAGCGGGCGCTACGAGCAGTACTTC CASSSPASGRYEQYF
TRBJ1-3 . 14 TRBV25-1 TGTGCCAGCAGTCCCGGGAGCTCTGGAAACACCATATATTTT CASSPGSSGNTIYF
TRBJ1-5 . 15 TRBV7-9 TGTGCCAGCGCCCGGGACGTAGGCCTCAATCAGCCCCAGCATTTT CASARDVGLNQPQHF
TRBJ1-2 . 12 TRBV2 TGTGCCAGCAGTGAATGGTCCGATGGCTACACCTTC CASSEWSDGYTF
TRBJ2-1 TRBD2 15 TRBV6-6 TGTGCCAGCAGTTACGCCGGGACTAGCGGGGCTGAGCAGTTCTTC CASSYAGTSGAEQFF
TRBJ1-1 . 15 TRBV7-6 TGTGCCAGCAGCTTAACGGAGGGGACGAACACTGAAGCTTTCTTT CASSLTEGTNTEAFF
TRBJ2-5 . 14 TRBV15 TGTGCCACCAGCAGTGGTCGGGGTGCGGAGACCCAGTACTTC CATSSGRGAETQYF
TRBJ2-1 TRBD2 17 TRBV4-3 TGCGCCAGCAGCCAAGGGCGGGGAGGGTCACAGGATGGCGAGCAGTTCTTC CASSQGRGGSQDGEQFF
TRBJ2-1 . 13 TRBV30 TGTGCCTGGAGTGTTACAGGGACTAATGAGCAGTTCTTC CAWSVTGTNEQFF
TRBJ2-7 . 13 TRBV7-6 TGTGCCAGCAGCTTAGGAGGTAGTGGTGAGCAGTACTTC CASSLGGSGEQYF
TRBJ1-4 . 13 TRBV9 TGTGCCAGCAGCGTAGCCGGGGGCAGGGAACTGTTTTTT CASSVAGGRELFF
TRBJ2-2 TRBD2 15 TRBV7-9 TGTGCCAGCAGCAAGGGACTAGCGGACACCGGGGAGCTGTTTTTT CASSKGLADTGELFF
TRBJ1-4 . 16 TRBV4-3 TGCGCCAGCAGCCGGACGTTTGATTTTACGAAGGAAAAACTGTTTTTT CASSRTFDFTKEKLFF
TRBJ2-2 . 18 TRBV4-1 TGCGCCAGCAGCCCCGAAGGCTCAGGGCAAATAGACACCGGGGAGCTGTTTTTT CASSPEGSGQIDTGELFF
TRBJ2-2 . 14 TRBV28 TGTGCCAGCAGTTCCCCCGGGGACACCGGGGAGCTGTTTTTT CASSSPGDTGELFF
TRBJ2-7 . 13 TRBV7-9 TGTGCCAGCAGCTTAAACAGGGACTACGAGCAGTACTTC CASSLNRDYEQYF
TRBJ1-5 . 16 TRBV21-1 TGTGCCAGCAGCAAAGACAGGCCCGTGTGGAATCAGCCCCAGCATTTT CASSKDRPVWNQPQHF
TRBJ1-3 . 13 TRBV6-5 TGTGCCAGCAAGGACGGCACTGGAAACACCATATATTTT CASKDGTGNTIYF
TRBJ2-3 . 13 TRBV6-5 TGTGCCAGCAGTCACGCGACCACAGATACGCAGTATTTT CASSHATTDTQYF
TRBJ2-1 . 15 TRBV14 TGTGCCAGCAGCCAAGATGGGAGCTCCTACAATGAGCAGTTCTTC CASSQDGSSYNEQFF
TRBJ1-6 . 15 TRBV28 TGTGCCAGCAGTCCTGAGGTAGGGTTGAGATCACCCCTCCACTTT CASSPEVGLRSPLHF
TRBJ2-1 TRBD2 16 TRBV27 TGTGCCAGCAGTTTATCCAGCGGGGAACCGGTCAATGAGCAGTTCTTC CASSLSSGEPVNEQFF
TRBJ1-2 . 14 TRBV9 TGTGCCAGCAGCGGAGTCGGAAGCCGCTATGGCTACACCTTC CASSGVGSRYGYTF
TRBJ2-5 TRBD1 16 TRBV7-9 TGTGCCAGCAGCTCGTACTCGACAGGGGTTGGGGAGACCCAGTACTTC CASSSYSTGVGETQYF
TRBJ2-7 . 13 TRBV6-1 TGTGCCAGCAGTGCGGACGTAGCCTACGAGCAGTACTTC CASSADVAYEQYF
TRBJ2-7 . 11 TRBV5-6 TGTGCCAGCAGCTTGAGCCACGAGCAGTACTTC CASSLSHEQYF
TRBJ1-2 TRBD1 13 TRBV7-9 TGTGCCAGCAGCTTCAGGGGGGACTATGGCTACACCTTC CASSFRGDYGYTF
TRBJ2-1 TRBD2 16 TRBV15 TGTGCCACCAGCAGAGAAATTAGCGGGACCTACAATGAGCAGTTCTTC CATSREISGTYNEQFF
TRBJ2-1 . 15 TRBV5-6 TGTGCCAGCAGCTTGTTGGCGGAGGCCTACAATGAGCAGTTCTTC CASSLLAEAYNEQFF
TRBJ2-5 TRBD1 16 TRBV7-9 TGTGCCAGCACCTTCTTTATGGGACAGGGGCGAGAGACCCAGTACTTC CASTFFMGQGRETQYF
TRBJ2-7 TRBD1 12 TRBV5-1 TGCGCCAGCCGACAGGGGATCTACGAGCAGTACTTC CASRQGIYEQYF
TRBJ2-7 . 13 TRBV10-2 TGCGCCAGCAGCCCTCAACAGGGCTACGAGCAGTACTTC CASSPQQGYEQYF
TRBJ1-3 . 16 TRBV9 TGTGCCAGCAGCGCCATCTTGGAGGGGACTGGAAACACCATATATTTT CASSAILEGTGNTIYF
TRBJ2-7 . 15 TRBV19 TGTGCCAGCACCCCAACACCGGAGGGGAGCTACGAGCAGTACTTC CASTPTPEGSYEQYF
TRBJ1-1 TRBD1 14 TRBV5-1 TGCGCCAGCAGCTTGGTCGGGACAGCCACTGAAGCTTTCTTT CASSLVGTATEAFF
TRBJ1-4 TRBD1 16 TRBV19 TGTGCCAGTAGTATAGCCCTGGGACAGGGAGATGAAAAACTGTTTTTT CASSIALGQGDEKLFF
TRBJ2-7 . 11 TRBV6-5 TGTGCCAGCAGTTTTGGGTACGAGCAGTACTTC CASSFGYEQYF
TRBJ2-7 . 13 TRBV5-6 TGTGCCAGCAGCGGGGATGAGGAGGACGAGCAGTACTTC CASSGDEEDEQYF
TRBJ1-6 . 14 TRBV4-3 TGCGCCAGCAGCCAAGACAGCGCAAATTCACCCCTCCACTTT CASSQDSANSPLHF